The entry below gives a single TCR beta chain sequence along with its context. No antigen is known for it. The same CDR3 arises from other DNA sequences in this sample as well. The protocol was immunoSEQ multiplex PCR, while the TCRdb copy is restricted to in-frame clones and leaves out a portion. This sample yields 1.6 million or so clones, of which 95% to 97% are seen a single time; about 1.2% belongs to the top ten. This entry comes from a study of shared clonotypes between healthy human individuals. Study-wide context: CD8 memory received one plate per donor, CD8 naive two, CD4 memory three and CD4 naive three.

Study-wide points: Having only a few donors restricted how much genetic and exposure-history diversity was captured.

CDR1 SGHRS and CDR2 YFSETQ come from the germline V gene. The V end lost 0 bases, the J end lost 0 bases, and 7 bases lay between the germline ends. This CDR3 contains 14 residues. This TCR was sampled from a man aged 25 to 45 in good health. This sequence joins TRBV5-1 and TRBJ2-7; perhaps TRBD2 as D (5 bases). Source material: naive CD4+ T cells sorted from blood. Subset of the sample: CD45RA+ positively selected. Here the CDR3 reads CASSLAAGSYEQYF. The CDR3 DNA follows: TGCGCCAGCAGCTTGGCTGCGGGCTCCTACGAGCAGTACTTC.